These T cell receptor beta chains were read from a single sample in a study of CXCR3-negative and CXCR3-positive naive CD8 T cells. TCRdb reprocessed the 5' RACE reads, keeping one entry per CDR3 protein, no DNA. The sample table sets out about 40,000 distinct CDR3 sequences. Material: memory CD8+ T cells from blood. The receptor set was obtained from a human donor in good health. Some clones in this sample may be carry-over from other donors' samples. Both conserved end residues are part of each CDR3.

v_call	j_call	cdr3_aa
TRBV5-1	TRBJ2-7	CASSQKLGTPDEQYF
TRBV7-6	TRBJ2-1	CASSWGFGQGDNEQFF
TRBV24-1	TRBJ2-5	CATRVWTDQETQYF
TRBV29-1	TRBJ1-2	CSVPGPGLYYTF
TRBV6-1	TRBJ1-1	CASRGQGPEAFF
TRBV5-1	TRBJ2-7	CASRPGGEIYEQYF
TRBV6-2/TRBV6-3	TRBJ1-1	CASSLWGNTEAFF
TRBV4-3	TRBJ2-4	CASSPSLGDRVRIQYF
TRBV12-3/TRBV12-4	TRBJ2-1	CASSSTGNEQFF
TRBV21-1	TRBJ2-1	CASSPKQYNEQFF
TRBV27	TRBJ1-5	CASSIRGEGNQPQHF
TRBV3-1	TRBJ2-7	CASSQDDTCEQYF
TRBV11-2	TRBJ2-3	CASSPPERGGYTQYF
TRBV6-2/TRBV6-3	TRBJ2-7	CASSPAGQGPYEQYF
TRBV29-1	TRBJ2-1	CSVEDHLTGVSDEQFF
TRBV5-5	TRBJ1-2	CASSNYGAVYGYTF
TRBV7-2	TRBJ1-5	CASREHSEKYNQPQHF
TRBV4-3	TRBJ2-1	CASSQDLLAGALNEQFF
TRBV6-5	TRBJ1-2	CASSPGGGNGYTF
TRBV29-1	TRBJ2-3	CSVSGQVMTDTQYF
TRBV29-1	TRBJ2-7	CSVEGWGTYEQYF
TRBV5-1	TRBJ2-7	CASSFGQYSYEQYF
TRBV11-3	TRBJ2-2	CASSLMGFGELFF
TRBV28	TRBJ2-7	CASSLTGTAYEQYF
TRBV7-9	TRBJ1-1	CASSFSGKDTEAFF
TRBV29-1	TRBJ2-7	CSVERDSPSYEQYF
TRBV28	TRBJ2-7	CASSLTSGGPPPYEQYF
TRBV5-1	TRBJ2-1	CASSLAVFGTSGHNEQFF
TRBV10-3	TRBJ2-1	CAIRGDRGSPYNEQFF
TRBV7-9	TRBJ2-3	CASSSGTSGAKLNTQYF
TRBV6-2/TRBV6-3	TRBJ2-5	CASSYPTGLAEAFQETQYF